Included here is one T cell receptor (beta chain) sequence, with context. Repertoires were generated with immunoSEQ multiplex PCR, while TCRdb's copy carries only in-frame clones and drops some. The sample contains tens of thousands of clones, roughly 89% of which appear only once. This specimen comes from a study of T cell changes during pregnancy in multiple sclerosis. With 0 bases clipped from V and 1 base from J, the junction kept 5 bases outside the gene matches. Germline V gene data show CDR1 as SEHNR and CDR2 as FQNEAQ (reference sequence). The CDR3 is made up of 16 amino acids. The sequence was collected from a female donor with multiple sclerosis, enrolled in a pregnancy study. The sequencing used peripheral blood, collected in the second trimester of pregnancy. V usage is TRBV7-9 and J usage is TRBJ1-2; the match to TRBD1 covers 7 bases. CDR3 residues: CASSLAPGQDNYGYTF. In DNA form, the CDR3 reads TGTGCCAGCAGCTTAGCGCCAGGACAGGATAACTATGGCTACACCTTC.